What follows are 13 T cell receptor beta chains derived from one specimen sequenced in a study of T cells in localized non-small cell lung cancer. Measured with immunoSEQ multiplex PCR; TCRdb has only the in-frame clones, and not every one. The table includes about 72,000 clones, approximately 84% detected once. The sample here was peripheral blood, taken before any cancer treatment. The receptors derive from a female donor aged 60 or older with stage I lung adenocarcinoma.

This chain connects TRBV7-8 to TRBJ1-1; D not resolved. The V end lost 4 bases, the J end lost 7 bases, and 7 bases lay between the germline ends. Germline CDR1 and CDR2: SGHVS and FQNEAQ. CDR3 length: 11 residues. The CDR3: CASSSEYEAFF. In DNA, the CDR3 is TGTGCCAGCAGCTCCGAATATGAAGCTTTCTTT.

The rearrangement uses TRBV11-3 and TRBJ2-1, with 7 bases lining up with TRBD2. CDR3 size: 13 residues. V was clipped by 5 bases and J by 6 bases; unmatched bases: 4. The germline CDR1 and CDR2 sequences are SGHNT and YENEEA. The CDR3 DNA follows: TGTGCCAGCAGCCCCCGACTAGCCAATGAGCAGTTCTTC. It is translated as CASSPRLANEQFF. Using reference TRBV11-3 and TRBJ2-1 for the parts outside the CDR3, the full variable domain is EAGVVQSPRYKIIEKKQPVAFWCNPISGHNTLYWYLQNLGQGPELLIRYENEEAVDDSQLPKDRFSAERLKGVDSTLKIQPAELGDSAVYLCASSPRLANEQFFGPGTRLTVL.

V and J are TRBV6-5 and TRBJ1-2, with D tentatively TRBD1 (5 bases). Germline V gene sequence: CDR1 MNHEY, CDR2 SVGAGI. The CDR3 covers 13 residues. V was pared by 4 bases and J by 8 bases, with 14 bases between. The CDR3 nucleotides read TGTGCCAGCAGTTTGGGGCAATCGACGGGCTACACCTTC. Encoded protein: CASSLGQSTGYTF.

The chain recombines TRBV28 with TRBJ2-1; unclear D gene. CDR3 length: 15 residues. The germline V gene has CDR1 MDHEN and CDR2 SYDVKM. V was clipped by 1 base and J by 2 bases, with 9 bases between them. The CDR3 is CASSLSAGTYNEQFF. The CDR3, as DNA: TGTGCCAGCAGTTTATCGGCAGGTACCTACAATGAGCAGTTCTTC.

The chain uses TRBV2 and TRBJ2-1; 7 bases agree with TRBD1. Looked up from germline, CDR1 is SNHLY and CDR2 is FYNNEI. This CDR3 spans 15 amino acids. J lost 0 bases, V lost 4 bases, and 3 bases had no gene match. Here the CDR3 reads CASSADRSSYNEQFF. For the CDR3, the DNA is TGTGCCAGCAGTGCGGACAGGTCCTCCTACAATGAGCAGTTCTTC.

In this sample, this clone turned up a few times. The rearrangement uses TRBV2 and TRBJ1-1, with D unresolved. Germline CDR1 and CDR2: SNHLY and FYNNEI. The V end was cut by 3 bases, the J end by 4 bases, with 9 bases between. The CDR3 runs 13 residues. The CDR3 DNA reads TGTGCCAGCAGTGAGTCGGGAACCACTGAAGCTTTCTTT. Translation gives CASSESGTTEAFF.

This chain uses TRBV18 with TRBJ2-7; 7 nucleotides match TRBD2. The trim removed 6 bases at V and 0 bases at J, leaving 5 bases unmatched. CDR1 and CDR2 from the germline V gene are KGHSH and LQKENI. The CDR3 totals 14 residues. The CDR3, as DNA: TGTGCCAGCTCGGCCGGGACTAACTCCTACGAGCAGTACTTC. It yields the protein CASSAGTNSYEQYF. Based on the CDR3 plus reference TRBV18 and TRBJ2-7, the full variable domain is NAGVMQNPRHLVRRRGQEARLRCSPMKGHSHVYWYRQLPEEGLKFMVYLQKENIIDESGMPKERFSAEFPKEGPSILRIQQVVRGDSAAYFCASSAGTNSYEQYFGPGTRLTVT.

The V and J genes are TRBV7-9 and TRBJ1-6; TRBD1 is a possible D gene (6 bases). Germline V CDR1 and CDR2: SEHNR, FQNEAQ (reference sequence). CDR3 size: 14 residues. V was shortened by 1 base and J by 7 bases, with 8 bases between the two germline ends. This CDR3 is CASSLGTENSPLHF. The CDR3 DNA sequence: TGTGCCAGCAGCTTAGGGACAGAAAATTCACCCCTCCACTTT.

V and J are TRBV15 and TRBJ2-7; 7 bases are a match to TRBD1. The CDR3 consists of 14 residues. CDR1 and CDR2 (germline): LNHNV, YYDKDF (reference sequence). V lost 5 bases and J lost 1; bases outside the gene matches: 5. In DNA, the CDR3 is TGTGCCACCAGCGGATGGGACAGTTCCTACGAGCAGTACTTC. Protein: CATSGWDSSYEQYF.

The CDR3 nucleotides read TGTGCCACCAGCAGAGACCACGGGTCGGGGGAGCAGTTCTTC. Translation gives CATSRDHGSGEQFF. V and J are TRBV15 and TRBJ2-1; the D gene is possibly TRBD2 (5 bases). CDR3 length: 14 residues. The V end lost 0 bases, the J end lost 10 bases, and 13 bases lay between the germline ends. In germline, CDR1 is LNHNV, CDR2 YYDKDF (reference sequence). Based on the CDR3 plus reference TRBV15 and TRBJ2-1, the full variable domain is DAMVIQNPRYQVTQFGKPVTLSCSQTLNHNVMYWYQQKSSQAPKLLFHYYDKDFNNEADTPDNFQSRRPNTSFCFLDIRSPGLGDTAMYLCATSRDHGSGEQFFGPGTRLTVL.

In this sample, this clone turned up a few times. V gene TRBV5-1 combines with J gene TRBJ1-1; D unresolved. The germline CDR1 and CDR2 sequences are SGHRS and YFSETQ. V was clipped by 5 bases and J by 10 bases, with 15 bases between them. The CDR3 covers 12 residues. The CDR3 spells CASSPLGFPAFF. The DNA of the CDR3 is TGCGCCAGCAGTCCATTGGGTTTTCCAGCTTTCTTT.

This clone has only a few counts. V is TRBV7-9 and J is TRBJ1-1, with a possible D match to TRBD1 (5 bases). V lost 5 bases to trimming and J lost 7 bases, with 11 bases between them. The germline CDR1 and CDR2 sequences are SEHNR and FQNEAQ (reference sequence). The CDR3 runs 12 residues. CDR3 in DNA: TGTGCCAGCAGCGTGGGGGTGAATGAAGCTTTCTTT. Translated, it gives CASSVGVNEAFF.

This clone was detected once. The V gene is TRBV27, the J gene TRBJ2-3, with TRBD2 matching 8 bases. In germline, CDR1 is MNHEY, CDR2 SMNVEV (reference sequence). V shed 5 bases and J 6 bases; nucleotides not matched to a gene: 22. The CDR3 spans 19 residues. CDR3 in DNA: TGTGCCAGCAGTGCCAGGGGCTCGGGGAGCGGGAGTGGATCGGATACGCAGTATTTT. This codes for CASSARGSGSGSGSDTQYF.